The rows below give T cell receptor beta chains drawn from one sample of a study of T cell clusters in autoimmune cytopenias. From the multiplex PCR reads, TCRdb lists one entry per CDR3 protein and no DNA. This table holds 5,200 or so distinct CDR3 sequences. The same specimen was also included in a second study, on T cell repertoires in aging, cancer and after chemotherapy.

Sequencing was done on a sample of peripheral blood. The receptor set was obtained from a human donor in good health. Each CDR3 is given with its conserved first and last residue. Expanded clones get a size class; other rows say once, few or many, or leave the size out.

V: TRBV6-1
size: NA
J: TRBJ2-6
CDR3: CASSGGISGANVLTF

V: TRBV6-5
size: NA
J: TRBJ2-7
CDR3: CASSRTGGAYEQYF

V: TRBV19
size: NA
J: TRBJ1-4
CDR3: CASSSQGGWSEKLFF

V: TRBV6-1
size: NA
J: TRBJ2-4
CDR3: CASSGRDREDIQYF

V: TRBV12-3/TRBV12-4
size: NA
J: TRBJ2-6
CDR3: CASSPWGDRGWSGANVLTF

V: TRBV5-4
size: medium-sized
J: TRBJ2-1
CDR3: CASSLSQTGFDEQFF

V: TRBV30
size: NA
J: TRBJ1-2
CDR3: CAWGPRGQGGYTF

V: TRBV5-5
size: NA
J: TRBJ2-7
CDR3: CASSQYYEQYF

V: TRBV27
size: NA
J: TRBJ2-3
CDR3: CASSLKGYSSTDTQYF

V: TRBV6-2/TRBV6-3
size: NA
J: TRBJ1-2
CDR3: CASSQTNYGYTF

V: TRBV19
size: NA
J: TRBJ1-1
CDR3: CASSISWGLNTEAFF

V: TRBV19
size: medium-sized
J: TRBJ1-5
CDR3: CASSMVRQDLKWDQPQHF

V: TRBV20-1
size: NA
J: TRBJ1-4
CDR3: CSAPDRWGGEKLFF

V: TRBV5-5
size: NA
J: TRBJ1-6
CDR3: CASSLQGIRNSPLHF

V: TRBV6-1
size: NA
J: TRBJ2-7
CDR3: CASTWDRPEQYF

V: TRBV5-6
size: medium-sized
J: TRBJ2-7
CDR3: CASSPGTSVHYEQYF

V: TRBV10-3
size: NA
J: TRBJ2-4
CDR3: CAISESGQADIQYF

V: TRBV12-3/TRBV12-4
size: medium-sized
J: TRBJ2-3
CDR3: CASSQRGTDTQYF

V: TRBV6-1
size: NA
J: TRBJ2-5
CDR3: CATLRPPVETQYF

V: TRBV5-5
size: NA
J: TRBJ1-6
CDR3: CASSLGRGVYNSPLHF

V: TRBV19
size: NA
J: TRBJ1-1
CDR3: CASSNYRGGMNTEAFF

V: TRBV5-1
size: NA
J: TRBJ2-1
CDR3: CASSYLGQGANEQFF

V: TRBV6-6
size: NA
J: TRBJ2-7
CDR3: CASSATDFYEQYF

V: TRBV11-1
size: medium-sized
J: TRBJ2-3
CDR3: CASSLLPPGTSGRALDTQYF

V: TRBV5-1
size: NA
J: TRBJ2-5
CDR3: CASSAGQTETQYF

V: TRBV28
size: NA
J: TRBJ1-1
CDR3: CASSLGQGAMNTEAFF

V: TRBV19
size: NA
J: TRBJ1-2
CDR3: CASTRDRGLYGYTF

V: TRBV19
size: NA
J: TRBJ1-2
CDR3: CASRNQGAGNYGYTF

V: TRBV7-2
size: NA
J: TRBJ2-7
CDR3: CASSSARTVLYF

V: TRBV18
size: NA
J: TRBJ1-1
CDR3: CASSPSGTDKEAFF

V: TRBV19
size: NA
J: TRBJ1-1
CDR3: CASSPGTGRTEAFF

V: TRBV27
size: NA
J: TRBJ2-1
CDR3: CASSPGQIYNEQFF

V: TRBV19
size: medium-sized
J: TRBJ2-3
CDR3: CASNGGRADTQYF

V: TRBV6-2/TRBV6-3
size: NA
J: TRBJ1-5
CDR3: CASSPTGYSNQPQHF

V: TRBV19
size: medium-sized
J: TRBJ2-3
CDR3: CASSTTWTGVSGTQYF

V: TRBV30
size: NA
J: TRBJ1-5
CDR3: CAWSRQGEQPQHF

V: TRBV24-1
size: NA
J: TRBJ1-4
CDR3: CATSDFNRGPVEKLFF